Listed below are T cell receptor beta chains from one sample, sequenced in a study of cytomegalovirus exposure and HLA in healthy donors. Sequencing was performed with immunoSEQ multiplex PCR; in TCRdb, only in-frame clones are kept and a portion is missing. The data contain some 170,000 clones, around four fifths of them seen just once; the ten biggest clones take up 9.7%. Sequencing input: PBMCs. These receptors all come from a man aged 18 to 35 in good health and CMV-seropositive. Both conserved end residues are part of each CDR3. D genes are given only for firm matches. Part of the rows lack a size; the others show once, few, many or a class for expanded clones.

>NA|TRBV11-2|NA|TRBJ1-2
CASSVVQDSPPGYTF
TGTGCCAGCAGCGTCGTCCAGGATTCCCCGCCGGGCTACACCTTC
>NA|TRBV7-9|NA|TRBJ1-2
CASRLLTGYGYTF
TGTGCCAGCAGATTATTGACAGGTTATGGCTACACCTTC
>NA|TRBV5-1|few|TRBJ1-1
CASSLAGEGGYTEAFF
TGCGCCAGCAGCTTGGCCGGGGAGGGGGGATACACTGAAGCTTTCTTT
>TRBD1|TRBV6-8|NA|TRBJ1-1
CASSWAVYRGHTEAFF
TGTGCCAGCAGCTGGGCCGTTTACAGGGGGCACACTGAAGCTTTCTTT
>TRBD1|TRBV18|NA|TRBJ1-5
CASSWTGGASNQPQHF
TGTGCCAGCTCATGGACAGGGGGCGCGAGCAATCAGCCCCAGCATTTT
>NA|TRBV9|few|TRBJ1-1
CASSSVSGTEAFF
TGTGCCAGCAGCTCCGTCTCAGGGACTGAAGCTTTCTTT
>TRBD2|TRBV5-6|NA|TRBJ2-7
CASSLGSGDEQYF
TGTGCCAGCAGCTTGGGTAGCGGGGACGAGCAGTACTTC
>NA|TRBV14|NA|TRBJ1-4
CASSPATNEKLFF
TGTGCCAGCAGCCCCGCGACTAATGAAAAACTGTTTTTT
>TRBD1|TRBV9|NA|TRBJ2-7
CASGHDRDYEQYF
TGTGCCAGCGGCCACGACAGGGATTACGAGCAGTACTTC
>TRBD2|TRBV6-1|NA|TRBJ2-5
CAGAGWEGETQYF
TGTGCCGGAGCGGGGTGGGAAGGAGAGACCCAGTACTTC
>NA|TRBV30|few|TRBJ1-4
CACDSMGGTNEKLFF
TGTGCCTGCGACTCAATGGGTGGAACTAATGAAAAACTGTTTTTT
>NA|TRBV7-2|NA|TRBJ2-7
CASSFGGGPYEQYF
TGTGCCAGCAGCTTCGGCGGAGGTCCCTACGAGCAGTACTTC
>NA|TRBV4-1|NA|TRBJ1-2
CASSQSTARNYGYTF
TGCGCCAGCAGCCAGAGCACGGCCAGGAACTATGGCTACACCTTC
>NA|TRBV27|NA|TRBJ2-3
CASSLRWGPDRDSPTDTQYF
TGTGCCAGCAGTTTAAGATGGGGCCCAGATAGGGACTCACCGACAGATACGCAGTATTTT
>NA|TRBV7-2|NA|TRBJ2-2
CASSSDTGELFF
TGTGCCAGCTCTAGCGACACCGGGGAGCTGTTTTTT
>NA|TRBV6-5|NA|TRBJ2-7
CASRRAKPYEQYF
TGTGCCAGCAGACGTGCTAAGCCCTACGAGCAGTACTTC
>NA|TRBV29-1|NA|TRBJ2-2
CSVQNTVGGELFF
TGCAGCGTACAAAACACAGTGGGCGGGGAGCTGTTTTTT
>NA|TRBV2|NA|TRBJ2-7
CASSQMGGLSRLEQYF
TGTGCCAGCAGCCAAATGGGGGGACTCTCAAGACTCGAGCAGTACTTC
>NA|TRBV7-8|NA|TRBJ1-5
CASSLIWGVYNQPQHF
TGTGCCAGCAGCTTAATTTGGGGGGTATACAATCAGCCCCAGCATTTT
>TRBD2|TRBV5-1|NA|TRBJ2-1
CASSLVVVGGGNEQFF
TGCGCCAGCAGCTTGGTAGTAGTGGGGGGGGGCAATGAGCAGTTCTTC
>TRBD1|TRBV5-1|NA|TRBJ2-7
CASSLGGQGQGSYEQYF
TGCGCCAGCAGCTTGGGGGGTCAGGGACAGGGGTCCTACGAGCAGTACTTC
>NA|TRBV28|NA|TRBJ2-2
CASRSLRQADTGELFF
TGTGCCAGCAGATCCCTAAGACAGGCGGACACCGGGGAGCTGTTTTTT
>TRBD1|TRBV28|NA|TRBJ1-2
CASSLGTGVDYGYTF
TGTGCCAGCAGTCTAGGTACAGGGGTAGACTATGGCTACACCTTC
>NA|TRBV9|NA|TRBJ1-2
CASSVSSGGRSYGYTF
TGTGCCAGCAGCGTATCGTCGGGGGGCCGGAGCTATGGCTACACCTTC
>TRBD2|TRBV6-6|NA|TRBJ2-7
CASKNSGSDYEQYF
TGTGCCAGCAAAAATAGCGGGAGTGACTACGAGCAGTACTTC
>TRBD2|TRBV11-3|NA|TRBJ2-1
CASSLPGAGNEQFF
TGTGCCAGCAGCTTACCGGGAGCGGGGAATGAGCAGTTCTTC
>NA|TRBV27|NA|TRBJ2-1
CASSSGLHAYNEQFF
TGTGCCAGCAGTTCGGGACTCCATGCCTACAATGAGCAGTTCTTC
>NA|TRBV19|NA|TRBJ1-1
CASSNSPQISNTEAFF
TGTGCCAGTAGTAATTCCCCACAGATATCAAACACTGAAGCTTTCTTT
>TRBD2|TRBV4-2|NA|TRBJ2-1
CASSQESGRAMNEQFF
TGTGCCAGCAGCCAGGAGAGCGGGAGGGCCATGAATGAGCAGTTCTTC
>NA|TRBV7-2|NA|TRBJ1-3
CASSFDSSGNTIYF
TGTGCCAGCAGCTTCGACAGCTCTGGAAACACCATATATTTT
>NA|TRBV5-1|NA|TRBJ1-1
CASSPWAGVGTEAFF
TGCGCCAGCAGCCCTTGGGCGGGGGTTGGTACTGAAGCTTTCTTT
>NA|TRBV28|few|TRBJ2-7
CASSPSSEQYF
TGTGCCAGCAGTCCCTCGTCCGAGCAGTACTTC
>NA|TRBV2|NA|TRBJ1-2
CASSERRAADGYTF
TGTGCCAGCAGTGAACGTCGTGCGGCGGATGGCTACACCTTC
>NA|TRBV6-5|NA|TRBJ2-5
CASSYQVGASGGRRYF
TGTGCCAGCAGTTACCAAGTTGGGGCTAGTGGGGGCCGACGGTACTTC
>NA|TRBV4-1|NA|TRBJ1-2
CASSAQGTRNYGYTF
TGCGCCAGCAGCGCTCAGGGAACACGTAACTATGGCTACACCTTC
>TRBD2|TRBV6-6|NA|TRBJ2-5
CASSLGLAGNQETQYF
TGTGCCAGCAGTCTTGGACTAGCGGGGAACCAAGAGACCCAGTACTTC
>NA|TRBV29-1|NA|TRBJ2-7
CSADTGSNEQYF
TGCAGCGCCGACACAGGGAGCAACGAGCAGTACTTC
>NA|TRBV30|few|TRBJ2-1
CAWGDLTGEQFF
TGTGCCTGGGGGGACTTAACTGGGGAGCAGTTCTTC
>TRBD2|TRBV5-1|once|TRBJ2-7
CASSSSGVSYEQYF
TGCGCCAGCAGTTCCAGCGGGGTCTCCTACGAGCAGTACTTC
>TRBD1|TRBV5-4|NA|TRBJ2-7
CASARQGDYEQYF
TGTGCCAGCGCCCGACAGGGGGACTACGAGCAGTACTTC
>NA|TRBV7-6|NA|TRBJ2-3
CASSLAQGGVADTQYF
TGTGCCAGCAGCTTAGCGCAAGGGGGGGTGGCAGATACGCAGTATTTT
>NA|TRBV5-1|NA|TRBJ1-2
CASSLDSIYSYGYTF
TGCGCCAGCAGCTTGGACAGCATTTACTCTTATGGCTACACCTTC
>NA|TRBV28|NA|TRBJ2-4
CASSDGSLAKNIQYF
TGTGCCAGCAGCGATGGTAGTCTAGCCAAAAACATTCAGTACTTC
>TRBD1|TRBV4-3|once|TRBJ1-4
CASSPQGSGEKLFF
TGCGCCAGCAGCCCACAGGGGAGCGGAGAAAAACTGTTTTTT
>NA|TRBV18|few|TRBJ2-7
CASSPPLQTKTYEQYF
TGTGCCAGCTCACCACCGTTACAGACCAAAACCTACGAGCAGTACTTC
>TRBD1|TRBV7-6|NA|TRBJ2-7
CASSRGQGGIRSYEQYF
TGTGCCAGCAGCCGCGGACAGGGGGGAATTCGGTCCTACGAGCAGTACTTC
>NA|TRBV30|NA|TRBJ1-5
CAWNLASNQPQHF
TGTGCCTGGAACCTGGCTAGCAATCAGCCCCAGCATTTT
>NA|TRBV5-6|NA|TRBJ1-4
CASSLYGTRGDQFF
TGTGCCAGCAGCTTGTACGGGACAAGGGGAGATCAGTTTTTT
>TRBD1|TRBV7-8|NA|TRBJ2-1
CASSFYVPGQGYEQFF
TGTGCCAGCAGCTTCTATGTCCCGGGACAGGGTTACGAGCAGTTCTTC
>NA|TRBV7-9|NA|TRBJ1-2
CASSPLGRELANYGYTF
TGTGCCAGCAGCCCCCTGGGGAGGGAATTGGCTAACTATGGCTACACCTTC
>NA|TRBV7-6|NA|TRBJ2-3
CASSRDLKDTQYF
TGTGCCAGCAGTCGGGACTTAAAAGATACGCAGTATTTT
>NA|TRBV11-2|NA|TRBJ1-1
CASSLETRVSTEAFF
TGTGCCAGCAGCTTAGAGACCAGGGTTAGCACTGAAGCTTTCTTT
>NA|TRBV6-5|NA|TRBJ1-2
CASSPQGGYGYTF
TGTGCCAGCAGTCCCCAGGGAGGCTATGGCTACACCTTC
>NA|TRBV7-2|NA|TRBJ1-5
CASSSGGGGAYSNQPQHF
TGTGCCAGCAGCTCGGGGGGAGGGGGAGCCTATAGCAATCAGCCCCAGCATTTT
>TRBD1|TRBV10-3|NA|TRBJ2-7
CAISVKGQGAIEQYF
TGTGCCATCAGTGTAAAGGGACAGGGGGCAATCGAGCAGTACTTC